Here is one T cell receptor (beta chain) with its context. Its antigen is unidentified. Quantitative 5'-RACE with molecular barcodes was used to make the TCR beta libraries. MiXCR was run by TCRdb on the 5' RACE reads, yielding one entry per CDR3 protein. The data hold about 360,000 distinct CDR3 sequences, with more than 20% observed a single time. The V and J ends lost 7 bases and 2 bases respectively, with 11 bases between them. This CDR3 region has 13 residues. Per the germline V gene, CDR1 is SQVTM and CDR2 is ANQGSEA. The data stem from a study of CD8 T cells in ankylosing spondylitis. Findings of the study overall: Earlier authors reported some of these motif variants in reactive arthritis synovial fluid and blood. Made up of under 10 highly homologous variants, a TCR beta motif appeared characteristic of ankylosing spondylitis blood. Matched ankylosing spondylitis synovial fluid reportedly contained a significantly enriched population of disease-linked clones.

This sequence originates from a male donor with ankylosing spondylitis or in good health (not recorded which). This chain connects TRBV29-1 to TRBJ2-2, with D hard to call. The sample was blood, either unsorted or a sorted T cell fraction (not recorded which). The CDR3 coding sequence is TGCAGCGCTACCGCTGAAAACACCGGGGAGCTGTTTTTT. As protein: CSATAENTGELFF.